These T cell receptor beta chains were read from a single sample in a study of response to subunit inactivated influenza vaccine. MiXCR, applied by TCRdb to the RT-PCR reads, yields one record per CDR3 protein. The sample lists 500,000 to 600,000 distinct CDR3 sequences; roughly 8.2% were seen once. The sequencing here drew on PBMCs from blood, taken less than 30 months after vaccination. These receptors all stem from a man between 50 and 70 years old who received an inactivated influenza vaccine. Both conserved end residues are part of each CDR3. Fields, in order: J gene, D gene, clone size, V gene, CDR3 DNA, CDR3 protein. The D gene is left open where the match is weak. Not all rows give a size; the values are once, few, many and, for expanded clones, a class.

TRBJ2-1,TRBD2,NA,TRBV11-2,TGTGCCAGCAGCCAGGGACTAGCGGGTCCCTCCTACAATGAGCAGTTCTTC,CASSQGLAGPSYNEQFF
TRBJ2-1,TRBD2,many,TRBV20-1,TGCAGTGAACGGGCTAGCGGGAAGTATGAGCAGTTCTTC,CSERASGKYEQFF
TRBJ2-7,NA,NA,TRBV6-1,TGTGCCAGCAGGAGTGGGACGCAAGAGGGGTTAAGGGAGCAGTACTTC,CASRSGTQEGLREQYF
TRBJ2-3,TRBD2,many,TRBV3-1,TGTGCCAGCACCCCTGCGGGAGGGACAGATACGCAGTATTTT,CASTPAGGTDTQYF
TRBJ1-2,NA,many,TRBV5-1,TGCGCCAGCAGCTTGGACGAAGGTCTCACAGGGTTTAATGGCTACACCTTC,CASSLDEGLTGFNGYTF
TRBJ2-3,TRBD1,NA,TRBV7-9,TGTGCCAGCAGATCGAACAGGGGCGGCACAGATACGCAGTATTTT,CASRSNRGGTDTQYF
TRBJ2-1,TRBD2,few,TRBV27,TGTGCCAGCAGAAATAGCGGGGGTAACTACAATGAGCAGTTCTTC,CASRNSGGNYNEQFF
TRBJ2-2,TRBD2,NA,TRBV24-1,TGTGCCACCAGTGATTTACCCTTACTAGCGGGAGTTGCCACCGGGGAGCTGTTTTTT,CATSDLPLLAGVATGELFF
TRBJ2-2,NA,few,TRBV5-1,TGCGCCAGCAGCTTGGTTGTCGAGAACACCGGGGAGCTGTTTTTT,CASSLVVENTGELFF
TRBJ2-3,TRBD2,few,TRBV4-3,TGCGCCAGCAGTTTTTATAGCGGGAGGGCCTCAGATACGCAGTATTTT,CASSFYSGRASDTQYF
TRBJ2-6,NA,NA,TRBV5-1,TGCGCCAGCAGCTTGGCGTTTGCGGACGGGACCAACGTCCTGACTTTC,CASSLAFADGTNVLTF
TRBJ1-5,NA,NA,TRBV18,TGTTCCAGCTCACCACCGTGGAGCAGTCAGCCCCAGCATTTT,CSSSPPWSSQPQHF
TRBJ2-1,NA,few,TRBV6-2/TRBV6-3,TGTGCCAGCAGTTACTCGAACACTCGCCGCAGGGCCCCGAGCTCCTACAATGAGCAGTTCTTC,CASSYSNTRRRAPSSYNEQFF
TRBJ1-2,NA,NA,TRBV5-5,TGTGCCAGCAGCACATTGACCGATAACTATGGCTACACCTTC,CASSTLTDNYGYTF
TRBJ2-1,NA,once,TRBV7-2,TGTGCCAGCAGCGGAAGGAGGGCTGGCTACAATGAGCAGTTCTTC,CASSGRRAGYNEQFF
TRBJ2-5,TRBD1,few,TRBV5-1,TGCGCCAGCAGCGAAGGGACAGCCCAAGAGACCCAGTACTTC,CASSEGTAQETQYF
TRBJ2-7,TRBD1,many,TRBV4-3,TGCGCCAGCAGCCAAGGGGCCGGGGACAGAATTTACGAGCAGTACTTC,CASSQGAGDRIYEQYF
TRBJ1-2,NA,few,TRBV24-1,TGTGCCACCAGTGTGGCATCGAACTATGGCTACACCTTC,CATSVASNYGYTF
TRBJ2-7,TRBD1,NA,TRBV3-1,TGTGCCAGCAGCCAAGGATGGGACAGCACCTACGAGCAGTACTTC,CASSQGWDSTYEQYF
TRBJ1-4,NA,NA,TRBV10-3,TGTGCCATCAGTGGGGGAGGCGGTGAAAAACTGTTTTTT,CAISGGGGEKLFF
TRBJ2-5,NA,NA,TRBV20-1,TGCAGTGCGCCCTGGCTCGGGGAGACCCAGTACTTC,CSAPWLGETQYF
TRBJ1-1,NA,few,TRBV3-1,TGTGCCAGCAGCCAAAGGCTGGCCGCTGAAGCTTTCTTT,CASSQRLAAEAFF